The clone carrying this T cell receptor (beta chain) was observed many times. These data originate in a study of early T cells in non-severe SARS-CoV-2 infection. Attached unique molecular identifiers marked individual cDNA molecules. A single record per CDR3 protein comes from TCRdb applying MiXCR to the 5' RACE reads. Counted here are 35,000 to 45,000 distinct CDR3 sequences, 7.5% to 9% occurring once; the ten biggest clones make up around 12%. Germline trimming cut 11 bases from V and 5 bases from J; bases unmatched to any gene: 14. This CDR3 region has 15 residues. Germline V gives CDR1 LNHDA, CDR2 SQIVND (reference sequence).

The rearrangement links TRBV19 to TRBJ1-5, with TRBD1 matching over 8 bases. The source was whole blood, collected at baseline. The clonotype was recovered from an adult who was a healthcare worker with PCR-confirmed SARS-CoV-2 infection or an uninfected control (not recorded which). The CDR3 DNA is TGTGCCGCCTCGTTGGGGGACAGGCGAGATCAGCCCCAGCATTTT. Its translation is CAASLGDRRDQPQHF. Full variable domain (rest looked up from reference TRBV19 and TRBJ1-5): DGGITQSPKYLFRKEGQNVTLSCEQNLNHDAMYWYRQDPGQGLRLIYYSQIVNDFQKGDIAEGYSVSREKKESFPLTVTSAQKNPTAFYLCAASLGDRRDQPQHFGDGTRLSIL.